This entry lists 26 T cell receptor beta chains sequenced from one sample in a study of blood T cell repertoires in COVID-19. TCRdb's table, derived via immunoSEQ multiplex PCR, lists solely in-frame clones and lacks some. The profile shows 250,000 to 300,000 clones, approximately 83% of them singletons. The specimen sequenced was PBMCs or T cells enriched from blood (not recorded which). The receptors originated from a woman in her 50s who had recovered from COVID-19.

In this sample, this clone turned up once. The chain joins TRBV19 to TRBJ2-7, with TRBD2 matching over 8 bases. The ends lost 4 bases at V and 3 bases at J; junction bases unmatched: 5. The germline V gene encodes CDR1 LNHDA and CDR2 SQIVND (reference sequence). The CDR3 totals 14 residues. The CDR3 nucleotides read TGTGCCAGTAGTAAGGGACTAGACCTCTACGAGCAGTACTTC. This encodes CASSKGLDLYEQYF.

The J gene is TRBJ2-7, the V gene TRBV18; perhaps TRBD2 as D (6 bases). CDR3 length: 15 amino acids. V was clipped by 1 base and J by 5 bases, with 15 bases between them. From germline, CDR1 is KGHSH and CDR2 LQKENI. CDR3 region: CASSPQYSGEDEQYF. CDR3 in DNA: TGTGCCAGCTCACCACAATATTCCGGGGAGGACGAGCAGTACTTC.

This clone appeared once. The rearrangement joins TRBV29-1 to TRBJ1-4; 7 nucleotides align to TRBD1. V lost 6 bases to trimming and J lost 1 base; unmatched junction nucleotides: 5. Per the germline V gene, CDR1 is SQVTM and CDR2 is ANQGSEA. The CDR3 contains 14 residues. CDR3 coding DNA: TGCAGCGTAAAAGGGACAGAAACTAATGAAAAACTGTTTTTT. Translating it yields CSVKGTETNEKLFF.

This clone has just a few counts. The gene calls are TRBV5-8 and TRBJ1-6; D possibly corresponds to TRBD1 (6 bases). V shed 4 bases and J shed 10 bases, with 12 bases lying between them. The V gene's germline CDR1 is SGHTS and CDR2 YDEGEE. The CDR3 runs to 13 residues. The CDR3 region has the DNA TGTGCCAGCAGCCCCCAACAGGGCTCACCCCTCCACTTT. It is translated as CASSPQQGSPLHF.

The DNA for the CDR3 is TGCGCCAGCAGCTTGAGCCCGTCGAGGGACTCTGGGGCCAACGTCCTGACTTTC. Its protein is CASSLSPSRDSGANVLTF. The rearrangement uses TRBV5-1 and TRBJ2-6; the D gene is possibly TRBD2 (5 bases). Trimming cost V 1 base and J 0 bases, with 14 bases left between them. The CDR3 contains 18 residues. The germline V gene encodes CDR1 SGHRS and CDR2 YFSETQ.

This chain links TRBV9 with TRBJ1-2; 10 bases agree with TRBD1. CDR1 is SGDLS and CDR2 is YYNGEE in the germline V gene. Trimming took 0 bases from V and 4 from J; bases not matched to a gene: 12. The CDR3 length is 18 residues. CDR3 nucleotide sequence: TGTGCCAGCAGCGTAGTGCCCTCGGGACAGGGGCGAGGCTATGGCTACACCTTC. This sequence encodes CASSVVPSGQGRGYGYTF. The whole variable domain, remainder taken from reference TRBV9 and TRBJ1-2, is DSGVTQTPKHLITATGQRVTLRCSPRSGDLSVYWYQQSLDQGLQFLIQYYNGEERAKGNILERFSAQQFPDLHSELNLSSLELGDSALYFCASSVVPSGQGRGYGYTFGSGTRLTVV.

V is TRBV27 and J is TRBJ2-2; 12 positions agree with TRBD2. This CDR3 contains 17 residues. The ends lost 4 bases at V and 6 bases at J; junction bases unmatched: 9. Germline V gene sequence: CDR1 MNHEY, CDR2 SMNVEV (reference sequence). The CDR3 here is CASSWARTSGTPGELFF. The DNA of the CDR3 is TGTGCCAGCAGTTGGGCACGGACTAGCGGGACGCCCGGGGAGCTGTTTTTT.

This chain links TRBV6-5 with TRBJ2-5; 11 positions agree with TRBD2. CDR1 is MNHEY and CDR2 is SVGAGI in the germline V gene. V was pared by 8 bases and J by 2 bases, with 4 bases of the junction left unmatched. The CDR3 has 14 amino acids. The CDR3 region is CASGSGRGQETQYF. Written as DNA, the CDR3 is TGTGCCAGCGGTAGCGGGAGGGGTCAAGAGACCCAGTACTTC.

The CDR3 is CASSQDLGVVAFF. As DNA, the CDR3 is TGCGCCAGCAGCCAAGATTTAGGGGTGGTAGCTTTCTTT. This chain connects TRBV4-1 to TRBJ1-1, with D tentatively TRBD1 (5 bases). Germline V gene sequence: CDR1 MGHRA, CDR2 YSYEKL. Trimming removed 0 bases at V and 10 bases at J, with 12 bases between. CDR3 length: 13 amino acids.

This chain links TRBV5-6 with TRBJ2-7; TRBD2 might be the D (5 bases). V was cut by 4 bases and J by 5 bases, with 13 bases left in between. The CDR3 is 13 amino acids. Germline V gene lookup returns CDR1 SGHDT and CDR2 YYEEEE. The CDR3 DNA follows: TGTGCCAGCAGCCACGCACTAGTCCACGAGCAGTACTTC. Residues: CASSHALVHEQYF.

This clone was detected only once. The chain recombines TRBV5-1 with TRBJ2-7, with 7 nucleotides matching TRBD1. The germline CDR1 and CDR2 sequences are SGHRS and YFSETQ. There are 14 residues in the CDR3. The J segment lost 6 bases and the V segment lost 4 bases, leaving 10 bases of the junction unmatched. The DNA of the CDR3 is TGCGCCAGCAGCACGTCGACAGGGACGAGCGAGCAGTACTTC. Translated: CASSTSTGTSEQYF.

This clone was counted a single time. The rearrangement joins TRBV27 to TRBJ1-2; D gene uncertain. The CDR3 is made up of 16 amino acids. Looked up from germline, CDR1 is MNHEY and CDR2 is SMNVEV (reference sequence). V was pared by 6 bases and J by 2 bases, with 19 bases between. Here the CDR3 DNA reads TGTGCCAGCAGCCGCAACCTCCTGACGGAGAACTATGGCTACACCTTC. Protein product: CASSRNLLTENYGYTF.

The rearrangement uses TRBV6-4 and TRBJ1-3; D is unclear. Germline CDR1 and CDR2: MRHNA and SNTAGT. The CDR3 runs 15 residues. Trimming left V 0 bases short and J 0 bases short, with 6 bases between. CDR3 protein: CASSDSAGSGNTIYF. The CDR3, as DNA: TGTGCCAGCAGTGACTCAGCAGGCTCTGGAAACACCATATATTTT.

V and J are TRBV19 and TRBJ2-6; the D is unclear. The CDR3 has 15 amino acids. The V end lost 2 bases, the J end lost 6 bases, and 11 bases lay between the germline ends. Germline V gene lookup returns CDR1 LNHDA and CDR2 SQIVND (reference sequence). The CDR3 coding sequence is TGTGCCAGTAGTATAACGGTACTTACGGCCAACGTCCTGACTTTC. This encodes CASSITVLTANVLTF.

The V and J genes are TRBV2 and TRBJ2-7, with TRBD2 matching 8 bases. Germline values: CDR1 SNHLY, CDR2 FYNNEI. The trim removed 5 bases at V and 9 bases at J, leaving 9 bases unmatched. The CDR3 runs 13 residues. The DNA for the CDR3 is TGTGCCAGCAGTCTCAGCGGGAGTACAGCGCAGTACTTC. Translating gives CASSLSGSTAQYF.

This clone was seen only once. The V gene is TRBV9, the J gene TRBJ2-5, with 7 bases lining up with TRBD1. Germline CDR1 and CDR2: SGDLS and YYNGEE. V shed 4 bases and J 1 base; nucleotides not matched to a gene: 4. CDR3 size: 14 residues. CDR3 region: CASSSRTGQETQYF. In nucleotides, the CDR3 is TGTGCCAGCAGCTCACGGACAGGCCAAGAGACCCAGTACTTC. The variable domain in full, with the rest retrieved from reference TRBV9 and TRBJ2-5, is DSGVTQTPKHLITATGQRVTLRCSPRSGDLSVYWYQQSLDQGLQFLIQYYNGEERAKGNILERFSAQQFPDLHSELNLSSLELGDSALYFCASSSRTGQETQYFGPGTRLLVL.

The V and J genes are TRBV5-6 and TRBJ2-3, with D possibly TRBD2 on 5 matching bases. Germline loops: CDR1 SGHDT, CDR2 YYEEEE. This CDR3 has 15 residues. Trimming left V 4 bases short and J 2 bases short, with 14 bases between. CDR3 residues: CASSKDSLPTDTQYF. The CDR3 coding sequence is TGTGCCAGCAGCAAGGACTCCCTCCCCACAGATACGCAGTATTTT. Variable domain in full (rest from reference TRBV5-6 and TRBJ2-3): DAGVTQSPTHLIKTRGQQVTLRCSPKSGHDTVSWYQQALGQGPQFIFQYYEEEERQRGNFPDRFSGHQFPNYSSELNVNALLLGDSALYLCASSKDSLPTDTQYFGPGTRLTVL.

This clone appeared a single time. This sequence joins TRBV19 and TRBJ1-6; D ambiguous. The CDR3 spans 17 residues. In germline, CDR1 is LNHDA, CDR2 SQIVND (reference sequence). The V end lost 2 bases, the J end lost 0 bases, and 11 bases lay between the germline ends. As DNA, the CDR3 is TGTGCCAGTAGTATAAAGAGCGCCAGCTCCTATAATTCACCCCTCCACTTT. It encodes CASSIKSASSYNSPLHF.

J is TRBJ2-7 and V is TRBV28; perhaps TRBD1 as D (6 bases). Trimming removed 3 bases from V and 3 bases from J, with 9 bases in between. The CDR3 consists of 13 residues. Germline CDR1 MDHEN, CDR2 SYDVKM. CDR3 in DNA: TGTGCCAGCAGTTTGACACAGGGCTACGAGCAGTACTTC. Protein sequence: CASSLTQGYEQYF.

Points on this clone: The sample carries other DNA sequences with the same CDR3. CDR3 DNA sequence: TGTGCCAGCAGTTTATCGAGTGAGCAGTTCTTC. This translates into CASSLSSEQFF. The chain has TRBV12-3 or TRBV12-4 and TRBJ2-1; D not certain. V dropped 2 bases and J dropped 9 bases, with 5 bases sitting between them. This CDR3 is built from 11 residues.

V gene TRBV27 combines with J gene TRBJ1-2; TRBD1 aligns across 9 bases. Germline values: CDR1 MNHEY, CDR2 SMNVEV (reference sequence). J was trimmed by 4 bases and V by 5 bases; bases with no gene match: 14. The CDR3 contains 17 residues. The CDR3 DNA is TGTGCCAGCAGTCGCGGGACAGGGTCCATATTCGGCTATGGCTACACCTTC. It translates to CASSRGTGSIFGYGYTF.

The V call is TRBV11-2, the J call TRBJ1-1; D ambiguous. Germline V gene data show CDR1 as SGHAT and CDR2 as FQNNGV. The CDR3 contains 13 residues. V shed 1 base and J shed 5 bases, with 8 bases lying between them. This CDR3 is CASSLGRETEAFF. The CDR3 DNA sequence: TGTGCCAGCAGCTTAGGAAGAGAGACTGAAGCTTTCTTT.

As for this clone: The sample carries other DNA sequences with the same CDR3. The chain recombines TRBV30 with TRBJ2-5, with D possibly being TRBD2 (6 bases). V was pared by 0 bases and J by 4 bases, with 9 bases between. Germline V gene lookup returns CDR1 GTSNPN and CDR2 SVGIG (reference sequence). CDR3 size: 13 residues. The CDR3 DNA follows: TGTGCCTGGAGTGTACGGGGGTCAGAGACCCAGTACTTC. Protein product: CAWSVRGSETQYF.

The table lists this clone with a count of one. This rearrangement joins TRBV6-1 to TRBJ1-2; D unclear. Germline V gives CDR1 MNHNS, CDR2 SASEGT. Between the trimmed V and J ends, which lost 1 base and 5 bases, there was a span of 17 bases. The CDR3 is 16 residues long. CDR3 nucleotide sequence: TGTGCCAGCAGTGAAGGGGGAGCCTTTTTGCCATATGGCTACACCTTC. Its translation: CASSEGGAFLPYGYTF.

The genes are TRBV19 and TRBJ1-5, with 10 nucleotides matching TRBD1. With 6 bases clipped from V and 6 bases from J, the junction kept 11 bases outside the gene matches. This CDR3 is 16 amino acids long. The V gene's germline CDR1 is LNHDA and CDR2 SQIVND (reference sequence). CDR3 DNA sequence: TGTGCCAGTAGAATTTCCCGGGACAGGGGTAGTCAGCCCCAGCATTTT. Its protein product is CASRISRDRGSQPQHF.

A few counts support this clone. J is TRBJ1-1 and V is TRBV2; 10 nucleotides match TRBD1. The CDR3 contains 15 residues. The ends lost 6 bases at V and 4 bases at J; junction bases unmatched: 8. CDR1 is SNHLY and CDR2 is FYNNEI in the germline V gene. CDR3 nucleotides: TGTGCCAGCAGAGCCTCCGGGACAGGGGTCACTGAAGCTTTCTTT. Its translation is CASRASGTGVTEAFF.